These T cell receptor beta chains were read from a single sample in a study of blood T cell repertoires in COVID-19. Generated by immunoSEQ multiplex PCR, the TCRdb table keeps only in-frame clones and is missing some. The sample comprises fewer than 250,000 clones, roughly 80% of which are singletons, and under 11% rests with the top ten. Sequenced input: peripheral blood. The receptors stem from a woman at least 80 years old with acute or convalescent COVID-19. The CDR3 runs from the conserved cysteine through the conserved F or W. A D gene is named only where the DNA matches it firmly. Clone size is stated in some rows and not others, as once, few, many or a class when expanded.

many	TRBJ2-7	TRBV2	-	TGTGCCAGCAGTCTAGCCTACGAGCAGTACTTC	CASSLAYEQYF
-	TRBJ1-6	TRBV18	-	TGTGCCAGCTCACGGAACAGGGACGGTTCACCCCTCCACTTT	CASSRNRDGSPLHF
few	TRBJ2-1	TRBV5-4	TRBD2	TGTGCCAGCAGCGTTAAGCGGGATAGCTCCTACAATGAGCAGTTCTTC	CASSVKRDSSYNEQFF
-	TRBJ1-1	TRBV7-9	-	TGTGCCAGCAGTTGGACAGAAAACACTGAAGCTTTCTTT	CASSWTENTEAFF
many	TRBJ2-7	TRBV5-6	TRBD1	TGTGCCAGCAGCCCAAGGGGGCTCTTCACCTACGAGCAGTACTTC	CASSPRGLFTYEQYF
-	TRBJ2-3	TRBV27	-	TGTGCCAGCAGGGCCCCTAGCACAGATACGCAGTATTTT	CASRAPSTDTQYF
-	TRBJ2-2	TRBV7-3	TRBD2	TGTGCCAGCAGCTTAATGACTAGCGGGGTGGGGGAGCTGTTTTTT	CASSLMTSGVGELFF
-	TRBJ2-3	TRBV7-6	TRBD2	TGTGCCAGCAGCTTGAGCGGGAGGGGAGGCACAGATACGCAGTATTTT	CASSLSGRGGTDTQYF
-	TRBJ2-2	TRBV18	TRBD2	TGTGCCAGCTCACCTGCTAGCGGCACCGGGGAGCTGTTTTTT	CASSPASGTGELFF
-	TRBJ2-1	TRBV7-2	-	TGTGCCAGCAGCTTATCGGGGTCCAGTGAGCAGTTCTTC	CASSLSGSSEQFF
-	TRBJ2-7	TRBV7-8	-	TGTGCCAGCAGTCTGGAGACTAGGGATTCGCAGTACTTC	CASSLETRDSQYF
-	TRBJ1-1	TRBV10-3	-	TGTGCCATCGGAGGGGCCCCCCTGGCTGAAGCTTTCTTT	CAIGGAPLAEAFF
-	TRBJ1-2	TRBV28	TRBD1	TGTGCCAGCATATCTCAGGGGGCGATTGACTATGGCTACACCTTC	CASISQGAIDYGYTF
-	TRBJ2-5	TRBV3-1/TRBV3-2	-	TGTGCCAGCAGGCAAGGAGCGCAAGAGACCCAGTACTTC	CASRQGAQETQYF
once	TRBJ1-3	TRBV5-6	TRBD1	TGTGCCAGCCCCGGACCCCCCGTGGACAGGGGGCGCACTGGAAACACCATATATTTT	CASPGPPVDRGRTGNTIYF
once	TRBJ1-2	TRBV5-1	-	TGCGCCAGCAGCTTGGACACAGGGACTAACTATGGCTACACCTTC	CASSLDTGTNYGYTF
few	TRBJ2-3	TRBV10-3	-	TGTGCCATCAGTGCAAGGGGGATGGGGGCAGATACGCAGTATTTT	CAISARGMGADTQYF
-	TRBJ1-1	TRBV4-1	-	TGCGCCAGCAGCCTTGGCGGGGACACTGAAGCTTTCTTT	CASSLGGDTEAFF
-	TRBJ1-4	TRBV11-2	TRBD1	TGTGCCAGCAGCTCCTACACCGGGACAGTTGAAAAACTGTTTTTT	CASSSYTGTVEKLFF
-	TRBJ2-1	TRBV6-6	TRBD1	TGTGCCAGCAGCCGGGACAGGGAGGGCTATGAGCAGTTCTTC	CASSRDREGYEQFF
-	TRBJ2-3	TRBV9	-	TGTGCCAGCAGCGTAGCAAATGGCCTAGCGGATACGCAGTATTTT	CASSVANGLADTQYF
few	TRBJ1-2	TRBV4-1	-	TGCGCCAGCAGCCAAGTTGACCCCAGAGGTGGCTACACCTTC	CASSQVDPRGGYTF
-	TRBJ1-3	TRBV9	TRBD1	TGTGCCAGCAGCGTAGAAGGGGGCAGCTCTGGAAACACCATATATTTT	CASSVEGGSSGNTIYF
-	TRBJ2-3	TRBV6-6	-	TGTGCCAGCAGTTACTCCAGGGCGGCAGATACGCAGTATTTT	CASSYSRAADTQYF
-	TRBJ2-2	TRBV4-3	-	TGCGCCAGCAGCCAAGATTTGGCAGTGAACACCGGGGAGCTGTTTTTT	CASSQDLAVNTGELFF
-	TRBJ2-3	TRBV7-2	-	TGTGCCAGCAGCTTTGGCGGGCCCACAGATACGCAGTATTTT	CASSFGGPTDTQYF
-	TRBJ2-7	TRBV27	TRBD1	TGTGCCAGCAGTCCTTGGACAGGGGCTGGATACGAGCAGTACTTC	CASSPWTGAGYEQYF
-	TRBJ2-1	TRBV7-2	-	TGTGCCAGCAGCCCCGACTACACACTTGCCAATGAGCAGTTCTTC	CASSPDYTLANEQFF
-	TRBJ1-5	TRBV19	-	TGTGCCAGTAGTATATCCCCAGGGATGCAGCCCCAGCATTTT	CASSISPGMQPQHF
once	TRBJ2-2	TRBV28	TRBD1	TGTGCCAGCAGGGGGACAGCCGGGGAGCTGTTTTTT	CASRGTAGELFF
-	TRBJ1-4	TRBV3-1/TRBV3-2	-	TGTGCCAGCAGCCAAGATCTCGGTGCAACTAATGAAAAACTGTTTTTT	CASSQDLGATNEKLFF
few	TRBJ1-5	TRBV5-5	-	TGTGCCAGCAGCTTGACAGGGTCGGGCAATCAGCCCCAGCATTTT	CASSLTGSGNQPQHF
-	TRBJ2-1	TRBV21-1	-	TGTGCCAGCAGCAAAGTACCTAGCGGGAGTCATAATGAGCAGTTCTTC	CASSKVPSGSHNEQFF
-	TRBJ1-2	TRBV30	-	TGTGCCTGGAGTGTACTAGGTTCCGGCGCGGTCTATGGCTACACCTTC	CAWSVLGSGAVYGYTF
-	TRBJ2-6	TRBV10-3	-	TGTGCCATCAGTGAGTCGATAGGTATTGACTACTCTGGGGCCAACGTCCTGACTTTC	CAISESIGIDYSGANVLTF
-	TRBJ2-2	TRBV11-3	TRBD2	TGTGCCAGCAGCTTGGGAGCTAGCGGGAGCGGGGAGCTGTTTTTT	CASSLGASGSGELFF
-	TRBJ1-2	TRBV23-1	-	TGCGCCAGCAGTCAATCGGGGGGAGACCGGAGCAGGGCGGACTATGGCTACACCTTC	CASSQSGGDRSRADYGYTF
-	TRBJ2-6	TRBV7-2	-	TGTGCCAGCAGCTTAGCGCCACTAGCTGCTGGGGCCAACGTCCTGACTTTC	CASSLAPLAAGANVLTF
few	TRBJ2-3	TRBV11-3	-	TGTGCCAGCAGCTCCCGCCTCGGGGGTAGCGGTACAGATACGCAGTATTTT	CASSSRLGGSGTDTQYF
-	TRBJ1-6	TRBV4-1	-	TGCGCCAGCAGCCAAGAAGAGGGAAGGAATTCACCCCTCCACTTT	CASSQEEGRNSPLHF
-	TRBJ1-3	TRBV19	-	TGTGCCAGTAGTATACGGGACTCTGGAAACACCATATATTTT	CASSIRDSGNTIYF
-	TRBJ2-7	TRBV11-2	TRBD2	TGTGCCAGCAGCCTAGCGGGAAATAGAAGAGAGCAGTACTTC	CASSLAGNRREQYF
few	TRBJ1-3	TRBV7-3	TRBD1	TGTGCCAGCAGCTTAAATGGACAGGGATCTGGAAACACCATATATTTT	CASSLNGQGSGNTIYF
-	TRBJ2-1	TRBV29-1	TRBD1	TGCAGCGTTGGGACAGGGGGCTACAATGAGCAGTTCTTC	CSVGTGGYNEQFF
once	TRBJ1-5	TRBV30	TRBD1	TGTGCCTGGAGTCGCGACAGGGGTTTCGGCAATCAGCCCCAGCATTTT	CAWSRDRGFGNQPQHF
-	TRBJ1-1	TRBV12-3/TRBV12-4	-	TGTGCCAGCAGTCCCAGAAACACTGAAGCTTTCTTT	CASSPRNTEAFF
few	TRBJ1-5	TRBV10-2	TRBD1	TGCGCCAGCAGTGCGGACAGGTCCAACCAGCCCCAGCATTTT	CASSADRSNQPQHF
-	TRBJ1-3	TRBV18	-	TGTGCCAGCTCGCCTGACAGACTTCCTGGAAACACCATATATTTT	CASSPDRLPGNTIYF
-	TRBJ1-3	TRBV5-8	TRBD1	TGTGCCAGCAGCCACACTCCGGGACAGAGAGGAAACACCATATATTTT	CASSHTPGQRGNTIYF